This TCR beta chain was retrieved from a study of patients and donors after allogeneic stem cell transplantation. TCRdb passed the RT-PCR reads through MiXCR, listing each CDR3 protein once. The table includes approximately 29,000 distinct CDR3 sequences, about 37% detected once. Trimming took 4 bases from V and 1 from J, leaving 10 bases between them. Germline CDR1 LGHDT, CDR2 YNNKEL (reference sequence). CDR3 length: 14 amino acids. The sequence derives from a human donor who was either an allogeneic HSCT recipient or a stem cell or donor lymphocyte infusion donor (not recorded which). It is not recorded whose cells these are; they may come from a transplant donor. Source material: blood, either unsorted or a sorted T cell fraction (not recorded which). The chain couples TRBV3-1 to TRBJ1-1, with D possibly TRBD1 on 5 matching bases. CDR3 DNA sequence: TGTGCCAGCAGCCCCCGACAGAAGAACACTGAAGCTTTCTTT. Protein sequence: CASSPRQKNTEAFF.